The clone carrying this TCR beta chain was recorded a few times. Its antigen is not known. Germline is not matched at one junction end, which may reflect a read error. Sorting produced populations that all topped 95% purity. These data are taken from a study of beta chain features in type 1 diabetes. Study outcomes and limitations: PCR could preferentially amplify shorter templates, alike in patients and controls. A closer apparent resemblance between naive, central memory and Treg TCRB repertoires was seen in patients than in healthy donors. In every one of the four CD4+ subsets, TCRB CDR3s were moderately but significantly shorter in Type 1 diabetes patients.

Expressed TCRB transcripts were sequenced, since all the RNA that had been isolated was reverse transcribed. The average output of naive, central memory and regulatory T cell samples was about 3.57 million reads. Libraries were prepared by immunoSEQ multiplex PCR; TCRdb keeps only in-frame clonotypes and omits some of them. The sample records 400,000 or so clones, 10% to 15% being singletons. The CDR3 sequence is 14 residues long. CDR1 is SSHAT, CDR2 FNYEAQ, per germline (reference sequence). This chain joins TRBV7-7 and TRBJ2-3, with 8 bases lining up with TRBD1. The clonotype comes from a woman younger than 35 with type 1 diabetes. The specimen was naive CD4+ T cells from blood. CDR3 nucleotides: TGTGCTAGCAGCTTAATTGGACAGGGAGATACGCAGTATTTT. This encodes CASSLIGQGDTQYF.